This T cell receptor beta chain was captured by sequencing in a study of blood T cells in healthy people across ages. Study results and limitations: Donor CMV infection status was unknown, possibly confounding age-related changes in expanded clonotypes.

It was with a sample-barcoded 5' primer and a J-beta primer mix that a second PCR of about 7 to 12 cycles was run. One entry per CDR3 protein, called by TCRdb with MiXCR from the 5' RACE reads. The sample includes about 1.8 million distinct CDR3 sequences, roughly 50% of them seen just once. On this clonotype itself: Its antigen is still unknown.

The TCR sequence derives from a woman aged 40 to 49 in good health. The sequenced material came from blood.

CDR3 bases: TGTGCCAGCAGTCCTATCACCGACAGGGTCAACTCGTACTTC. Protein: CASSPITDRVNSYF. The V call is TRBV6-5, the J call TRBJ2-7; 7 bases align to TRBD1. V gave up 5 bases and J gave up 12 bases; unmatched junction bases: 16. The CDR3 is 14 residues long. CDR1 and CDR2 from the germline V gene are MNHEY and SVGAGI.